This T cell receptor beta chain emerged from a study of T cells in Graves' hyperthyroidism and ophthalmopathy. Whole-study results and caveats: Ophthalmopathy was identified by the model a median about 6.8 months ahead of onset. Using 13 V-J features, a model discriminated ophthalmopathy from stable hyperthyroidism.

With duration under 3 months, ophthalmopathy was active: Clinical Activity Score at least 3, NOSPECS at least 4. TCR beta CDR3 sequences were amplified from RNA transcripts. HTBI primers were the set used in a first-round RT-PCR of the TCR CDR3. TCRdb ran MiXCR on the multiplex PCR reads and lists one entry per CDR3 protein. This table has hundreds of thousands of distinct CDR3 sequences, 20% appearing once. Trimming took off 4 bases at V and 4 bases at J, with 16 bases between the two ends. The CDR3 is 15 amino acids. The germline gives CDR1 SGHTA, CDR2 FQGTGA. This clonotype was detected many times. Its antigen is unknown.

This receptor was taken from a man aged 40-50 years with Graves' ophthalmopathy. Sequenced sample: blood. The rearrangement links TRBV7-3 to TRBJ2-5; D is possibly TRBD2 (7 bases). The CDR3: CASSSRGGGLETQYF. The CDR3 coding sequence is TGTGCCAGCAGCTCCCGAGGGGGGGGTCTAGAGACCCAGTACTTC.